The 10 T cell receptor beta chains listed next were all sequenced from one sample in a study of OX40 agonist ivuxolimab in advanced cancers. Data came from immunoSEQ multiplex PCR; TCRdb stores just in-frame clones and leaves some out. Of under 20,000 clones listed, 90% are singletons. The sample here was CD4+ or CD8+ T cells sorted from blood, taken in a trial of the OX40 agonist ivuxolimab. These receptor sequences come from an adult with an advanced solid tumor such as melanoma, head and neck, liver or kidney cancer.

The chain joins TRBV7-9 to TRBJ2-1, with D hard to call. Germline CDR1 SEHNR, CDR2 FQNEAQ (reference sequence). CDR3 length: 13 amino acids. Trimming took off 5 bases at V and 5 bases at J, with 10 bases between the two ends. The chain's CDR3 is CASSPTIHNEQFF. CDR3 nucleotides: TGTGCCAGCAGCCCCACCATTCACAATGAGCAGTTCTTC. The variable domain in full, with the rest retrieved from reference TRBV7-9 and TRBJ2-1, is DTGVSQNPRHKITKRGQNVTFRCDPISEHNRLYWYRQTLGQGPEFLTYFQNEAQLEKSRLLSDRFSAERPKGSFSTLEIQRTEQGDSAMYLCASSPTIHNEQFFGPGTRLTVL.

The chain has TRBV9 and TRBJ1-6; D remains ambiguous. CDR3 size: 15 residues. Trimming took 7 bases from V and 8 from J, leaving 19 bases between them. Germline CDR1 SGDLS, CDR2 YYNGEE. CDR3 protein: CASAQSAFSHSPLHF. The CDR3 DNA sequence: TGTGCCAGCGCCCAGTCCGCCTTTAGTCATTCACCCCTCCACTTT.

The chain uses TRBV13 and TRBJ2-7; D is tentatively TRBD1 or TRBD2 (5 bases each). Trimming removed 5 bases from V and 3 bases from J, with 14 bases in between. This CDR3 region has 14 residues. The germline CDR1 and CDR2 sequences are PRHDT and FYEKMQ (reference sequence). The CDR3 DNA follows: TGTGCCAGCAGCCCCCGGGGCAAGGTCTACGAGCAGTACTTC. It translates to CASSPRGKVYEQYF.

The chain uses TRBV19 and TRBJ2-7; D ambiguous. Per germline, CDR1 LNHDA and CDR2 SQIVND (reference sequence). CDR3 size: 13 residues. The V and J ends lost 0 bases and 0 bases respectively, with 3 bases between them. The CDR3 bases are TGTGCCAGTAGTATAGACGGCTCCTACGAGCAGTACTTC. This sequence encodes CASSIDGSYEQYF.

The gene calls are TRBV7-9 and TRBJ1-1, with a tentative D call TRBD1 (5 bases). The CDR3 loop spans 18 amino acids. The V gene lost 1 base and the J gene lost 1 base, with 19 bases spanning the gap. CDR1 and CDR2 (germline): SEHNR, FQNEAQ (reference sequence). CDR3 loop: CASSLVPGAGKGNTEAFF. In nucleotides, the CDR3 is TGTGCCAGCAGCTTAGTCCCCGGGGCGGGGAAGGGGAACACTGAAGCTTTCTTT.

The chain is built from TRBV14 and TRBJ2-5; 8 bases agree with TRBD1. The germline gives CDR1 SGHDN, CDR2 FVKESK. The ends lost 4 bases at V and 0 bases at J; junction bases unmatched: 1. The CDR3 length is 14 residues. CDR3 in DNA: TGTGCCAGCAGCCGACAGGGGTACCAAGAGACCCAGTACTTC. Translation: CASSRQGYQETQYF.

In its sample, this clone was seen a few times. The chain combines TRBV4-1 with TRBJ2-3; weak D call: TRBD2 (5 bases). In germline, CDR1 is MGHRA, CDR2 YSYEKL. The CDR3 has 17 residues. The germline V and J ends were trimmed by 0 bases and 2 bases, with 15 bases remaining between them. In DNA, the CDR3 is TGCGCCAGCAGCCAAGACCCTCTAGCAGCTGACACAGATACGCAGTATTTT. Amino acids: CASSQDPLAADTDTQYF.

J is TRBJ2-1 and V is TRBV5-1; D might be TRBD2 (5 bases). CDR3 size: 13 residues. V lost 3 bases and J 9 bases, leaving 13 bases between the germline ends. In germline, CDR1 is SGHRS, CDR2 YFSETQ. CDR3 protein: CASSSQLEGEQFF. The CDR3 region has the DNA TGCGCCAGCAGCTCCCAGCTCGAGGGTGAGCAGTTCTTC. The full variable domain, in which reference TRBV5-1 and TRBJ2-1 provide the parts outside the CDR3, is KAGVTQTPRYLIKTRGQQVTLSCSPISGHRSVSWYQQTPGQGLQFLFEYFSETQRNKGNFPGRFSGRQFSNSRSEMNVSTLELGDSALYLCASSSQLEGEQFFGPGTRLTVL.

The chain uses TRBV4-3 and TRBJ2-3; 11 nucleotides align to TRBD2. This CDR3 has 15 amino acids. V trimming: 4 bases; J trimming: 6 bases; junction bases outside the gene matches: 6. Germline V gene sequence: CDR1 LGHNA, CDR2 YSLEER. Here the CDR3 DNA reads TGCGCCAGCAGCCCGACACTAGCGGGAGAGGATACGCAGTATTTT. As protein: CASSPTLAGEDTQYF.

The rearrangement links TRBV7-9 to TRBJ2-3; D might be TRBD2 (5 bases). This CDR3 comprises 15 residues. The germline V gene encodes CDR1 SEHNR and CDR2 FQNEAQ (reference sequence). Trimming left V 1 base short and J 2 bases short, with 10 bases between. Written as DNA, the CDR3 is TGTGCCAGCAGCTTAGTTGGGAGTTACACAGATACGCAGTATTTT. Translation: CASSLVGSYTDTQYF.